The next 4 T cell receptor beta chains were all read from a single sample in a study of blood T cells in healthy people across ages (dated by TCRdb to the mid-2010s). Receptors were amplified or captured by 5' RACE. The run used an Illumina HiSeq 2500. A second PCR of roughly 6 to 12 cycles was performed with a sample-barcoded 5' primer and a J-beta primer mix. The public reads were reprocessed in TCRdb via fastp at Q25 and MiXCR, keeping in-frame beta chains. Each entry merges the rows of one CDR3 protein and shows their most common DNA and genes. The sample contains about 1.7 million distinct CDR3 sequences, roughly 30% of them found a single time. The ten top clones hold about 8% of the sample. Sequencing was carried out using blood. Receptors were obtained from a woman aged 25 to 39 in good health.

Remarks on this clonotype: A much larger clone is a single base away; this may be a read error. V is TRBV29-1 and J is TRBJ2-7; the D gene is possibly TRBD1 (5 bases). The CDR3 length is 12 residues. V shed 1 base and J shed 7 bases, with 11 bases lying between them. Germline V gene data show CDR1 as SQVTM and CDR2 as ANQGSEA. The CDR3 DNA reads TGCAGCGTTGAAGGCCCAGGGCATGAGCAGTACTTC. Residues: CSVEGPGHEQYF.

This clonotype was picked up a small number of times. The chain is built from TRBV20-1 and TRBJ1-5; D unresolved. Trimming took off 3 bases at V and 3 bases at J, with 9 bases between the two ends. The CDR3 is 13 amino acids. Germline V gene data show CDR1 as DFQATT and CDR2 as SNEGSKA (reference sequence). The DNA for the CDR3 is TGCAGTGCTAGGATAGGGTTCAATCAGCCCCAGCATTTT. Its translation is CSARIGFNQPQHF.

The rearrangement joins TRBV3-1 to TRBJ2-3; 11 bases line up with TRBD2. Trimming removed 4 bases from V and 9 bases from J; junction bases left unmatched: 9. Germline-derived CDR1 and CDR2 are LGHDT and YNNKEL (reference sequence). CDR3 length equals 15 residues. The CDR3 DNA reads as TGTGCCAGCAGCCGACAACTAGCGGGGGTAGACACGCAGTATTTT. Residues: CASSRQLAGVDTQYF.

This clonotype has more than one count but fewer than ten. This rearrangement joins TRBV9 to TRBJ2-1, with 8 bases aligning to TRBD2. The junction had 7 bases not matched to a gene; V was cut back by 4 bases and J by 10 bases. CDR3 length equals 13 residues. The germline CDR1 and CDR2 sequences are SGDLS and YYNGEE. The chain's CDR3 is CASSLDAGGEQFF. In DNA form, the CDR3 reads TGTGCCAGCAGCCTCGATGCGGGGGGAGAGCAGTTCTTC.